These 14 T cell receptor beta chains share one sample of origin, sequenced in a study of T cell repertoires in cytomegalovirus infection. MiXCR, run by TCRdb on the reads, gives a single entry per CDR3 protein. The sample lists approximately 470,000 distinct CDR3 sequences, approximately 42% occurring once. Their antigens are not known. The sequences come from cultured PBMCs, collected from culture after CMV antigen stimulation. Every receptor here comes from a human donor in good health (CMV status not recorded). Some clones in this sample may be carry-over from other donors' samples.

The chain uses TRBV6-1 and TRBJ2-5; 7 positions agree with TRBD1. V was clipped by 3 bases and J by 5 bases; unmatched bases: 12. CDR3 length equals 16 residues. CDR1 is MNHNS, CDR2 SASEGT, per germline. The CDR3, as DNA: TGTGCCAGCAGTGAGACAGGGACGGCCCTCGGCGAGACCCAGTACTTC. Translating it yields CASSETGTALGETQYF.

V usage is TRBV12-3 or TRBV12-4 and J usage is TRBJ1-3; TRBD1 matches at 7 bases. The CDR3 spans 14 residues. The V gene end was trimmed by 10 bases and the J gene end by 6 bases; junction bases not matched to a gene: 12. CDR3 amino acids: CAIRMTGITNTIYF. The CDR3 DNA follows: TGTGCCATCAGAATGACAGGGATCACAAACACCATATATTTT.

The genes are TRBV5-4 and TRBJ2-1; 8 bases line up with TRBD2. The germline gives CDR1 SGHNT, CDR2 YYREEE (reference sequence). CDR3 length: 16 residues. Trimming removed 4 bases from V and 3 bases from J; junction bases left unmatched: 9. The CDR3 is CASSPGSGSSYNEQFF. The CDR3 coding sequence is TGTGCCAGCAGCCCTGGCAGCGGGAGTAGCTACAATGAGCAGTTCTTC.

The chain employs TRBV7-2 and TRBJ1-3; D call uncertain. From germline, CDR1 is SGHTA and CDR2 FQGNSA. The CDR3 contains 13 residues. V was pared by 5 bases and J by 3 bases, with 8 bases between. CDR3 region: CASSRSGGNTIYF. The CDR3 nucleotides read TGTGCCAGCAGCCGCTCCGGTGGAAACACCATATATTTT.

This chain joins TRBV7-2 and TRBJ2-3; 9 bases fit TRBD2. Germline V gives CDR1 SGHTA, CDR2 FQGNSA. The CDR3 runs to 18 residues. Trimming at V came to 5 bases and at J to 4 bases, leaving 16 bases not matched to a gene. The CDR3 spells CASSQTRAAGGGADTQYF. DNA for the CDR3: TGTGCCAGCAGCCAAACCCGTGCGGCGGGAGGGGGGGCAGATACGCAGTATTTT.

The chain couples TRBV6-1 to TRBJ2-7; 12 nucleotides match TRBD2. V lost 5 bases and J lost 3; bases outside the gene matches: 5. Germline loops: CDR1 MNHNS, CDR2 SASEGT. The CDR3 consists of 15 residues. CDR3 residues: CASSLGLAGYYEQYF. In nucleotides, the CDR3 is TGTGCCAGCAGTCTCGGACTAGCGGGGTACTACGAGCAGTACTTC.

The CDR3 sequence: CASSFKRGGSNEQFF. CDR3 sequence (DNA): TGCGCCAGCAGCTTTAAGCGAGGGGGGTCGAATGAGCAGTTCTTC. The chain carries TRBV5-1 and TRBJ2-1, with D possibly called TRBD1 or TRBD2 (6 bases each). In germline, CDR1 is SGHRS, CDR2 YFSETQ. CDR3 length equals 15 residues. Trimming took 2 bases from V and 7 from J, leaving 16 bases between them.

This clonotype was observed a handful of times. The V gene is TRBV6-2 or TRBV6-3, the J gene TRBJ1-5, with TRBD1 matching 12 bases. Losses at the gene ends were 7 bases for V and 3 bases for J; bases not matched to a gene: 13. The CDR3 loop spans 18 amino acids. In germline, CDR1 is MNHEY, CDR2 SVGEGT. CDR3 in DNA: TGTGCCAGCATCCCTCTCAAGTGGGACAGGGGGCACAATCAGCCCCAGCATTTT. The encoded protein is CASIPLKWDRGHNQPQHF.

The rearrangement links TRBV18 to TRBJ1-1; D is unclear. The germline V and J ends were trimmed by 2 bases and 1 base, with 14 bases remaining between them. CDR3 length: 16 residues. CDR1 and CDR2 from the germline V gene are KGHSH and LQKENI. The CDR3 region has the DNA TGTGCCAGCTCACCATTGCAGGCGGTGGAGAACACTGAAGCTTTCTTT. Protein product: CASSPLQAVENTEAFF.

This clonotype has only a few counts. The V call is TRBV11-2, the J call TRBJ2-7; a possible D gene is TRBD1 (6 bases). This CDR3 has 15 residues. The V and J ends lost 5 bases and 11 bases respectively, with 25 bases between them. From germline, CDR1 is SGHAT and CDR2 FQNNGV. The CDR3 sequence is CASSPRGAGVDTEYF. The CDR3 region has the DNA TGTGCCAGCAGCCCCCGTGGGGCAGGGGTAGATACCGAGTACTTC.

The CDR3 spells CASRSVGEKLFF. The DNA for the CDR3 is TGTGCCAGCCGCTCCGTAGGCGAAAAACTGTTTTTT. The genes are TRBV27 and TRBJ1-4, with unresolved D. V lost 8 bases to trimming and J lost 8 bases, with 12 bases between them. Germline V gene lookup returns CDR1 MNHEY and CDR2 SMNVEV (reference sequence). There are 12 residues in the CDR3.

This clonotype appeared a few times. The chain uses TRBV6-2 or TRBV6-3 and TRBJ1-2, with D hard to call. Looked up from germline, CDR1 is MNHEY and CDR2 is SVGEGT. V lost 10 bases to trimming and J lost 5 bases, with 20 bases between them. The CDR3 extends over 14 amino acids. In nucleotides, the CDR3 is TGTGCCACCGCGGGAGGGATGTCGGTATATGGCTACACCTTC. Amino acids: CATAGGMSVYGYTF.

This clonotype came up once. This chain joins TRBV18 and TRBJ1-5, with a tentative D call TRBD1 (5 bases). The CDR3 contains 13 residues. The germline CDR1 and CDR2 sequences are KGHSH and LQKENI. The V gene lost 2 bases and the J gene lost 5 bases, with 7 bases spanning the gap. The CDR3 coding sequence is TGTGCCAGCTCACCAGACAGACATCAGCCCCAGCATTTT. Translated, it gives CASSPDRHQPQHF.

This clonotype was seen a single time. Sequence at one end of the junction differs from germline and may be a read error. The chain recombines TRBV20-1 with TRBJ2-7, with 9 bases matching TRBD1. The CDR3 runs to 15 residues. Germline CDR1 reads DFQATT; CDR2 reads SNEGSKA (reference sequence). CDR3 nucleotide sequence: TGCAGTGCTGGAGATAGGTTACAGGGGGCCAACGAGCAGTACTTC. Protein sequence: CSAGDRLQGANEQYF.